This entry is about one T cell receptor beta chain. The data were produced by immunoSEQ multiplex PCR, yet TCRdb's version contains in-frame clones alone and is incomplete. The data show about 2.5 million clones, around 92% seen once. Per germline, CDR1 KGHSH and CDR2 LQKENI. V lost 2 bases, J lost 2 bases, and 6 bases stayed unmatched. The CDR3 extends over 16 amino acids. This sample was included in a study of shared clonotypes between healthy human individuals. V is TRBV18 and J is TRBJ1-2, with TRBD1 identical over 9 bases. This receptor was obtained from a man younger than 35 in good health. Some clones in this sample may be carry-over from other donors' samples. Source material: naive CD4+ T cells from PBMCs. As for subset: CD45RA+ positively selected. The CDR3, as DNA: TGTGCCAGCTCACCAATACAGGACAGGGGCAACTATGGCTACACCTTC. As protein: CASSPIQDRGNYGYTF.